Listed below are T cell receptor beta chains from one sample, sequenced in a study of CD8 T cells in ankylosing spondylitis. Each CDR3 protein gets one entry after TCRdb re-called the 5' RACE reads with MiXCR. The data hold about 150,000 distinct CDR3 sequences, with under 35% observed a single time. The material sequenced was synovial fluid, either unsorted or a sorted T cell fraction (not recorded which). The source of these receptors is a male donor with ankylosing spondylitis. Each CDR3 is given with its conserved first and last residue. Fields, in order: J gene, clone size, D gene, V gene, CDR3 protein, CDR3 DNA. A D gene is named only where the DNA matches it firmly. Size values are once, few and many counts, or a class for expanded clones, and some rows have none.

j_call: TRBJ2-2
clone_size: many
d_call: -
v_call: TRBV6-5
cdr3_aa: CASARAYDTGELFF
cdr3_nt: TGTGCCAGCGCGAGGGCGTACGACACCGGGGAGCTGTTTTTT

j_call: TRBJ1-2
clone_size: -
d_call: TRBD1
v_call: TRBV27
cdr3_aa: CASRQGVDYGYTF
cdr3_nt: TGTGCCAGCCGCCAGGGGGTCGACTATGGCTACACCTTC

j_call: TRBJ1-5
clone_size: few
d_call: -
v_call: TRBV6-2/TRBV6-3
cdr3_aa: CASSYSAGNQPQHF
cdr3_nt: TGTGCCAGCAGTTACTCTGCGGGGAATCAGCCCCAGCATTTT

j_call: TRBJ1-5
clone_size: -
d_call: -
v_call: TRBV15
cdr3_aa: CATSDFSNQPQHF
cdr3_nt: TGTGCCACCTCAGACTTCTCCAATCAGCCCCAGCATTTT

j_call: TRBJ2-7
clone_size: -
d_call: -
v_call: TRBV6-2/TRBV6-3
cdr3_aa: CASSITYEQYF
cdr3_nt: TGTGCCAGCAGCATAACCTACGAGCAGTACTTC

j_call: TRBJ2-1
clone_size: -
d_call: -
v_call: TRBV5-1
cdr3_aa: CASSLVAQSYNEQFF
cdr3_nt: TGCGCCAGCAGCTTGGTGGCGCAGTCCTACAATGAGCAGTTCTTC

j_call: TRBJ1-1
clone_size: -
d_call: -
v_call: TRBV7-2
cdr3_aa: CASSLGWREAFF
cdr3_nt: TGTGCCAGCAGCTTAGGATGGAGGGAAGCTTTCTTT

j_call: TRBJ1-2
clone_size: -
d_call: -
v_call: TRBV29-1
cdr3_aa: CSVAPGLSEDGYTF
cdr3_nt: TGCAGCGTCGCCCCAGGGTTGAGTGAAGATGGCTACACCTTC

j_call: TRBJ2-6
clone_size: -
d_call: -
v_call: TRBV7-9
cdr3_aa: CASSAWNSGANVLTF
cdr3_nt: TGTGCCAGCAGCGCCTGGAACTCTGGGGCCAACGTCCTGACTTTC

j_call: TRBJ1-2
clone_size: -
d_call: -
v_call: TRBV20-1
cdr3_aa: CSASTYSDLNYGYTF
cdr3_nt: TGCAGTGCTAGTACCTACAGCGATCTTAACTATGGCTACACCTTC

j_call: TRBJ1-4
clone_size: many
d_call: TRBD1
v_call: TRBV7-9
cdr3_aa: CASSPGQGREKLFF
cdr3_nt: TGTGCCAGCAGCCCTGGACAGGGGCGGGAAAAACTGTTTTTT

j_call: TRBJ2-5
clone_size: -
d_call: TRBD2
v_call: TRBV20-1
cdr3_aa: CSARKGLALETQYF
cdr3_nt: TGCAGTGCTAGAAAGGGACTAGCGCTTGAGACCCAGTACTTC

j_call: TRBJ2-1
clone_size: -
d_call: TRBD2
v_call: TRBV9
cdr3_aa: CASSAGLAGGPGREQFF
cdr3_nt: TGTGCCAGCAGCGCCGGACTAGCGGGAGGGCCGGGTCGTGAGCAGTTCTTC

j_call: TRBJ2-7
clone_size: many
d_call: -
v_call: TRBV7-2
cdr3_aa: CASSFDALKHEQYF
cdr3_nt: TGTGCCAGCAGCTTCGACGCACTCAAACACGAGCAGTACTTC

j_call: TRBJ2-7
clone_size: few
d_call: -
v_call: TRBV20-1
cdr3_aa: CSAAPDGYEQYF
cdr3_nt: TGCAGTGCAGCCCCGGACGGGTACGAGCAGTACTTC

j_call: TRBJ2-2
clone_size: -
d_call: -
v_call: TRBV20-1
cdr3_aa: CSASVDSTGELFF
cdr3_nt: TGCAGTGCTAGTGTAGACTCGACCGGGGAGCTGTTTTTT

j_call: TRBJ2-3
clone_size: few
d_call: -
v_call: TRBV12-3/TRBV12-4
cdr3_aa: CATKKGTTDTQYF
cdr3_nt: TGTGCCACCAAAAAGGGTACCACAGATACGCAGTATTTT

j_call: TRBJ2-1
clone_size: -
d_call: -
v_call: TRBV24-1
cdr3_aa: CATSDPGQGGGEQFF
cdr3_nt: TGTGCCACCAGTGATCCGGGTCAGGGGGGCGGTGAGCAGTTCTTC

j_call: TRBJ1-2
clone_size: -
d_call: -
v_call: TRBV5-1
cdr3_aa: CASSPNPQGNYGYTF
cdr3_nt: TGCGCCAGCAGCCCTAACCCCCAGGGTAACTATGGCTACACCTTC

j_call: TRBJ1-4
clone_size: -
d_call: TRBD1
v_call: TRBV27
cdr3_aa: CASSPGSTGKSEKLFF
cdr3_nt: TGTGCCAGCAGTCCAGGGTCGACAGGGAAGAGCGAAAAACTGTTTTTT

j_call: TRBJ1-1
clone_size: -
d_call: TRBD1
v_call: TRBV20-1
cdr3_aa: CRGIRGLGNRGEAFF
cdr3_nt: TGCAGGGGGATCAGGGGGCTGGGTAATAGGGGTGAAGCTTTCTTT

j_call: TRBJ2-2
clone_size: -
d_call: -
v_call: TRBV2
cdr3_aa: CASSGQGGGELFF
cdr3_nt: TGTGCCAGCAGTGGGCAGGGGGGCGGGGAGCTGTTTTTT

j_call: TRBJ2-7
clone_size: -
d_call: -
v_call: TRBV29-1
cdr3_aa: CSVENGWGEQYF
cdr3_nt: TGCAGCGTTGAAAACGGGTGGGGAGAGCAGTACTTC

j_call: TRBJ1-3
clone_size: few
d_call: -
v_call: TRBV12-3/TRBV12-4
cdr3_aa: CASSLENTIYF
cdr3_nt: TGTGCCAGCAGTTTGGAGAACACCATATATTTT

j_call: TRBJ1-5
clone_size: -
d_call: -
v_call: TRBV12-3/TRBV12-4
cdr3_aa: CASSEGSNQPQHF
cdr3_nt: TGTGCCAGCAGTGAGGGGTCCAATCAGCCCCAGCATTTT

j_call: TRBJ1-1
clone_size: -
d_call: -
v_call: TRBV28
cdr3_aa: CASSLSPRRVGYSSEAFF
cdr3_nt: TGTGCCAGCAGTTTATCCCCCAGGAGGGTGGGTTATTCCTCTGAAGCTTTCTTT

j_call: TRBJ2-7
clone_size: -
d_call: -
v_call: TRBV20-1
cdr3_aa: CSARVNSYEQYF
cdr3_nt: TGCAGTGCTAGAGTCAACTCCTACGAGCAGTACTTC

j_call: TRBJ1-1
clone_size: -
d_call: -
v_call: TRBV28
cdr3_aa: CASSLGVLAMNTEAFF
cdr3_nt: TGTGCCAGCAGTTTAGGGGTTTTGGCAATGAACACTGAAGCTTTCTTT

j_call: TRBJ1-1
clone_size: many
d_call: -
v_call: TRBV7-9
cdr3_aa: CASSPGPPF
cdr3_nt: TGTGCCAGCAGCCCGGGTCCTCCCTTT

j_call: TRBJ1-5
clone_size: once
d_call: TRBD1
v_call: TRBV27
cdr3_aa: CASRKLNRDRGNQPQHF
cdr3_nt: TGTGCCAGCCGAAAATTGAACCGGGACAGGGGTAATCAGCCCCAGCATTTT

j_call: TRBJ2-1
clone_size: -
d_call: -
v_call: TRBV29-1
cdr3_aa: CSVRWTGPNEQFF
cdr3_nt: TGCAGCGTTCGTTGGACTGGGCCGAATGAGCAGTTCTTC

j_call: TRBJ2-2
clone_size: -
d_call: -
v_call: TRBV12-3/TRBV12-4
cdr3_aa: CASSFQGPTGELFF
cdr3_nt: TGTGCCAGCAGTTTTCAGGGTCCCACCGGGGAGCTGTTTTTT

j_call: TRBJ2-3
clone_size: -
d_call: TRBD2
v_call: TRBV12-3/TRBV12-4
cdr3_aa: CASLPSGARTDTQYF
cdr3_nt: TGTGCCTCCTTACCCAGCGGGGCTCGCACAGATACGCAGTATTTT

j_call: TRBJ1-1
clone_size: -
d_call: -
v_call: TRBV6-5
cdr3_aa: CASSSPWNTEAFF
cdr3_nt: TGTGCCAGCAGTTCCCCCTGGAACACTGAAGCTTTCTTT

j_call: TRBJ2-3
clone_size: many
d_call: -
v_call: TRBV10-3
cdr3_aa: CAISPGRDGDTQYF
cdr3_nt: TGTGCCATCAGCCCCGGGCGGGACGGGGATACGCAGTATTTT

j_call: TRBJ1-2
clone_size: few
d_call: -
v_call: TRBV10-3
cdr3_aa: CAISGNSQDNYGYTF
cdr3_nt: TGTGCCATCAGTGGGAACAGCCAAGATAACTATGGCTACACCTTC

j_call: TRBJ1-2
clone_size: -
d_call: TRBD1
v_call: TRBV18
cdr3_aa: CASSPPGTAYGYTF
cdr3_nt: TGTGCCAGCTCACCACCCGGGACAGCCTATGGCTACACCTTC

j_call: TRBJ2-5
clone_size: -
d_call: -
v_call: TRBV2
cdr3_aa: CASSEAEYQETQYF
cdr3_nt: TGTGCCAGCAGTGAGGCCGAGTACCAAGAGACCCAGTACTTC

j_call: TRBJ2-7
clone_size: -
d_call: -
v_call: TRBV10-3
cdr3_aa: CASRYGGEQYF
cdr3_nt: TGTGCCAGCAGATATGGGGGTGAGCAGTACTTC

j_call: TRBJ1-4
clone_size: -
d_call: -
v_call: TRBV6-5
cdr3_aa: CASSSFGGATNEKLFF
cdr3_nt: TGTGCCAGCAGTTCGTTCGGGGGCGCAACTAATGAAAAACTGTTTTTT

j_call: TRBJ1-3
clone_size: -
d_call: -
v_call: TRBV15
cdr3_aa: CATSRGEGYLDTIYF
cdr3_nt: TGTGCCACCAGCAGAGGGGAAGGCTATTTAGACACCATATATTTT

j_call: TRBJ1-1
clone_size: few
d_call: -
v_call: TRBV7-3
cdr3_aa: CASSSGGSGTEAFF
cdr3_nt: TGTGCCAGCAGCTCCGGGGGGAGCGGCACTGAAGCTTTCTTT

j_call: TRBJ1-2
clone_size: few
d_call: -
v_call: TRBV6-2/TRBV6-3
cdr3_aa: CASSYHRYGYTF
cdr3_nt: TGTGCCAGCAGTTACCATCGTTATGGCTACACCTTC

j_call: TRBJ2-3
clone_size: -
d_call: -
v_call: TRBV24-1
cdr3_aa: CATSAPPFPTQYF
cdr3_nt: TGTGCCACCAGTGCCCCCCCCTTTCCTACGCAGTATTTT

j_call: TRBJ1-5
clone_size: many
d_call: -
v_call: TRBV28
cdr3_aa: CATAWGIYQPQHF
cdr3_nt: TGTGCCACCGCTTGGGGAATTTATCAGCCCCAGCATTTT

j_call: TRBJ2-3
clone_size: many
d_call: TRBD2
v_call: TRBV7-8
cdr3_aa: CASSSPSGTSETTDTQYF
cdr3_nt: TGTGCCAGCAGCTCCCCCTCCGGGACTAGCGAGACCACAGATACGCAGTATTTT

j_call: TRBJ1-2
clone_size: -
d_call: TRBD1
v_call: TRBV4-1
cdr3_aa: CASSQRTGDNYGYTF
cdr3_nt: TGCGCCAGCAGCCAAAGGACAGGGGATAACTATGGCTACACCTTC

j_call: TRBJ2-2
clone_size: -
d_call: TRBD1
v_call: TRBV7-2
cdr3_aa: CASSWRQGPGELFF
cdr3_nt: TGTGCCAGCAGCTGGAGACAGGGACCCGGGGAGCTGTTTTTT

j_call: TRBJ2-4
clone_size: -
d_call: -
v_call: TRBV20-1
cdr3_aa: CSASFLNIQYF
cdr3_nt: TGCAGTGCTAGTTTTTTAAACATTCAGTACTTC

j_call: TRBJ2-2
clone_size: many
d_call: -
v_call: TRBV7-2
cdr3_aa: CASTKGPNTGELFF
cdr3_nt: TGTGCCAGCACCAAGGGGCCGAACACCGGGGAGCTGTTTTTT